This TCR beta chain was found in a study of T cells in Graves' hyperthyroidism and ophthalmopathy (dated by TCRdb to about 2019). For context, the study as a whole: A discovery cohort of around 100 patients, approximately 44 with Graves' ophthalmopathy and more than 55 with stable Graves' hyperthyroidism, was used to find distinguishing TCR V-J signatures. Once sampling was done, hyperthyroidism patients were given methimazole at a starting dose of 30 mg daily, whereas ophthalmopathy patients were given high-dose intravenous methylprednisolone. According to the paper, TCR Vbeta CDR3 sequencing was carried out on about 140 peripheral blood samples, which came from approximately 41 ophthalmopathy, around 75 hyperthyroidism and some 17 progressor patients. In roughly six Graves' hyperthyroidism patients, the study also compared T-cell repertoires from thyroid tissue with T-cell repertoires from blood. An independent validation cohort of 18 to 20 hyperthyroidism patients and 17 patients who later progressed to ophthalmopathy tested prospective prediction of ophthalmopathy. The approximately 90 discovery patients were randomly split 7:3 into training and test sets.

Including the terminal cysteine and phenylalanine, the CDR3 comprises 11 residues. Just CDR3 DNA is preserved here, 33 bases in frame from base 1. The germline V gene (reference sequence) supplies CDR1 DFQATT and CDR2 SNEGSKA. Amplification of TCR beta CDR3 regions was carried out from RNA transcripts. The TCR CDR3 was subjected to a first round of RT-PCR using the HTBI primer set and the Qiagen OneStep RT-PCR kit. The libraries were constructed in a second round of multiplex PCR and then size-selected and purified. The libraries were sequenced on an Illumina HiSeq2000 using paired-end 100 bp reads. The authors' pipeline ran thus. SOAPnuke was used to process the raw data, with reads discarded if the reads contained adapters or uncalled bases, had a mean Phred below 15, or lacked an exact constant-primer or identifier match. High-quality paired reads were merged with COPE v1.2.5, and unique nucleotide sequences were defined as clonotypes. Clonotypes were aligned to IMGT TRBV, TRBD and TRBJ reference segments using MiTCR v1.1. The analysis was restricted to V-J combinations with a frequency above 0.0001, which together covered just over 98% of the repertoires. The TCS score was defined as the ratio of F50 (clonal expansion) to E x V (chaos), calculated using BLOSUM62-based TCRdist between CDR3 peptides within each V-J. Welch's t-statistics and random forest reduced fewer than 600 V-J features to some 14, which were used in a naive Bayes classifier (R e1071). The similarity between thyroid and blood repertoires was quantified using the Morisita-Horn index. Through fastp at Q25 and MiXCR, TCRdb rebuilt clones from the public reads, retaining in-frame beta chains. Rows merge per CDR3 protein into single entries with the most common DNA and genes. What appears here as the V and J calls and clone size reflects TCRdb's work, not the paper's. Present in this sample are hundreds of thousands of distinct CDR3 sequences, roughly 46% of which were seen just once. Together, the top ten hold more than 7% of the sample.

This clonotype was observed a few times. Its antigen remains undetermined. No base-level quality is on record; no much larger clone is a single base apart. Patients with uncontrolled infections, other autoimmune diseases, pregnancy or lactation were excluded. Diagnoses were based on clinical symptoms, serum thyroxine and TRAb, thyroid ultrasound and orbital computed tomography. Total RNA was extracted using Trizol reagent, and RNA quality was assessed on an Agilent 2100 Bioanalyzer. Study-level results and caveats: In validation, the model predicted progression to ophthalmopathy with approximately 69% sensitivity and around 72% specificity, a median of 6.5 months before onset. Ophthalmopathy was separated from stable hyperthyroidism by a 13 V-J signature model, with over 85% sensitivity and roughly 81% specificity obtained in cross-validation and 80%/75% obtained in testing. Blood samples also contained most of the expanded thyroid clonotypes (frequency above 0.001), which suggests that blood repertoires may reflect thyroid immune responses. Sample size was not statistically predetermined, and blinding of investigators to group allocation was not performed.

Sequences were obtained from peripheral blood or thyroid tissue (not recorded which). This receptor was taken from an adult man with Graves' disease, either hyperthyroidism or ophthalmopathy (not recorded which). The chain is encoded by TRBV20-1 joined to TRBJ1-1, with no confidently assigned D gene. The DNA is TGCAGCGTTGTTCGGACCACTGAAGCTTTCTTT. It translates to CSVVRTTEAFF.